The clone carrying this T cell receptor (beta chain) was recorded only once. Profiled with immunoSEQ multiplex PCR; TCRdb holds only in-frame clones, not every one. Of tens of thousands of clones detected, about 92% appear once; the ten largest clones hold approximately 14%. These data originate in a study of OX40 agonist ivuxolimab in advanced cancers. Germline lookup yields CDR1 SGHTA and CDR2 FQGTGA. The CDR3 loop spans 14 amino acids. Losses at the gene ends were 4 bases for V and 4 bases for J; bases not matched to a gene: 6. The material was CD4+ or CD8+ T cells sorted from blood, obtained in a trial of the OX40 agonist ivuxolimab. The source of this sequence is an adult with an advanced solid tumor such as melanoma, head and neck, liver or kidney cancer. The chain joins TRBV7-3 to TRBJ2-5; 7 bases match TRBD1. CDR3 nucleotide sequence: TGTGCCAGCAGCTCAGGACAGGAAGGAGAGACCCAGTACTTC. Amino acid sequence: CASSSGQEGETQYF.